The present T cell receptor beta chain was sequenced within a study of cytomegalovirus exposure and HLA in healthy donors. Per the germline V gene, CDR1 is PRHDT and CDR2 is FYEKMQ (reference sequence). There are 15 residues in the CDR3. Trimming removed 5 bases from V and 7 bases from J, with 17 bases in between. In its sample, this clone was seen once. 60 Vbeta and 13 Jbeta primers were used in PCR. Sequencing used immunoSEQ multiplex PCR; TCRdb keeps in-frame clones, though not all of them. The sample consists of about 190,000 clones, around 81% of them appearing once. The J gene is TRBJ1-4, the V gene TRBV13; D possibly corresponds to TRBD1 (6 bases). The receptor was isolated from a man younger than 35 in good health and CMV-seronegative. The material sequenced was PBMCs. The CDR3 loop is CASSKKGGSSEKLFF. The DNA of the CDR3 is TGTGCCAGCAGCAAAAAAGGGGGTTCAAGTGAAAAACTGTTTTTT.